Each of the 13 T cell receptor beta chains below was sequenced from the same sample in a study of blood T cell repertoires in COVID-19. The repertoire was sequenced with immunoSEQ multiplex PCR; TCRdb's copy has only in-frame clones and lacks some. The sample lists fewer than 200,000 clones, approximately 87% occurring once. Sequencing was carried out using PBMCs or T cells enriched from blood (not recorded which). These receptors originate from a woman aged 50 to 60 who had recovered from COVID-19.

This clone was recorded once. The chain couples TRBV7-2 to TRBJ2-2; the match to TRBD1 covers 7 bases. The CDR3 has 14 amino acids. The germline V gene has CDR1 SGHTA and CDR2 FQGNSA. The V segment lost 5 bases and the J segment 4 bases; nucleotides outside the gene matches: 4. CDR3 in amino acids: CASSKPGGTGELFF. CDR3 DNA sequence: TGTGCCAGCAGCAAGCCAGGGGGCACCGGGGAGCTGTTTTTT.

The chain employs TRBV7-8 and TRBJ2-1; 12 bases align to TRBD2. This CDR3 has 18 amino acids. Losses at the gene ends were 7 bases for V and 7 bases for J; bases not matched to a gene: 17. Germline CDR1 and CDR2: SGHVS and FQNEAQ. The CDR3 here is CASTTEPKTSGSLNEQFF. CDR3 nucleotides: TGTGCCAGCACCACGGAACCCAAGACTAGCGGGAGTTTAAATGAGCAGTTCTTC.

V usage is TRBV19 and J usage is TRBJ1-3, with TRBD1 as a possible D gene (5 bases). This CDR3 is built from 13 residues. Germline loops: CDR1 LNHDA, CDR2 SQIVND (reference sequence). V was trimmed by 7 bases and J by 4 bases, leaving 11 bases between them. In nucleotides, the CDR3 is TGTGCCAGTATGTCGGCAGGGGGAAACACCATATATTTT. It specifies CASMSAGGNTIYF.

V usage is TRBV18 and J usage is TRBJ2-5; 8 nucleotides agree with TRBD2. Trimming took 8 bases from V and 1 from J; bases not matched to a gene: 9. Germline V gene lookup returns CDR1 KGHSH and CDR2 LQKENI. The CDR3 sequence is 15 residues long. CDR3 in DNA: TGTGCCAGCGCTACCCGGCGGGGGGTCCAAGAGACCCAGTACTTC. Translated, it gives CASATRRGVQETQYF.

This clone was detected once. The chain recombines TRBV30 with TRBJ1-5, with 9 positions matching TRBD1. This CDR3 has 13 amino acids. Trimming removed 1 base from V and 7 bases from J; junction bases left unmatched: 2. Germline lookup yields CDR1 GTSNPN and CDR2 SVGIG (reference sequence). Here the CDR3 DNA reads TGTGCCTGGAGTGGGACAGGGGAACAGCCCCAGCATTTT. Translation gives CAWSGTGEQPQHF. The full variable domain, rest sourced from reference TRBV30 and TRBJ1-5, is SQTIHQWPATLVQPVGSPLSLECTVEGTSNPNLYWYRQAAGRGLQLLFYSVGIGQISSEVPQNLSASRPQDRQFILSSKKLLLSDSGFYLCAWSGTGEQPQHFGDGTRLSIL.

The CDR3 spells CASSRTSRSSYEQYV. CDR3 DNA sequence: TGTGCCAGCAGTCGAACTAGCAGGTCTTCCTACGAGCAGTACGTC. The rearrangement uses TRBV6-2 or TRBV6-3 and TRBJ2-7; a weak D match, TRBD2 (6 bases). The V end was cut by 5 bases, the J end by 1 base, with 15 bases between. CDR1 is MNHEY, CDR2 SVGEGT, per germline. This CDR3 is built from 15 residues.

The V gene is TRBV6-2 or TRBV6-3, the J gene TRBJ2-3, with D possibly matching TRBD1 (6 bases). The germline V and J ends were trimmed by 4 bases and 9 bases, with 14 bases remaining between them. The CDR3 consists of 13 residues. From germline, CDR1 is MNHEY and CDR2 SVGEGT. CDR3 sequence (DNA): TGTGCCAGCAGTTCCGACAGGTCCTCCACGCAGTATTTT. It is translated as CASSSDRSSTQYF.

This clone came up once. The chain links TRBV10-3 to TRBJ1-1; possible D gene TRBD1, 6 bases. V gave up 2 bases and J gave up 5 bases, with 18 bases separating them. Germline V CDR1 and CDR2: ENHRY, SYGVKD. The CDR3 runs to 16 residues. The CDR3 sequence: CAISEGGGSGRTEAFF. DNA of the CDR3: TGTGCCATCAGTGAGGGCGGGGGCTCGGGACGGACTGAAGCTTTCTTT.

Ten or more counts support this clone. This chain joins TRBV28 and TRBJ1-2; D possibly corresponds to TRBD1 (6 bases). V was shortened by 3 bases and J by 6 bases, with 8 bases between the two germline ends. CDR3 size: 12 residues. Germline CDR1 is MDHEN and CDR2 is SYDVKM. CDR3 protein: CASSFGTNGYTF. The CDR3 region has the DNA TGTGCCAGCAGTTTTGGGACAAATGGCTACACCTTC.

CDR3 sequence reads: CASSESSKQFF. The CDR3 DNA follows: TGCGCCAGCAGTGAGTCCAGTAAGCAGTTCTTC. The chain couples TRBV10-2 to TRBJ2-1, with D unclear. The germline CDR1 and CDR2 sequences are WSHSY and SAAADI. V lost 0 bases to trimming and J lost 11 bases, with 5 bases between them. CDR3 size: 11 residues.

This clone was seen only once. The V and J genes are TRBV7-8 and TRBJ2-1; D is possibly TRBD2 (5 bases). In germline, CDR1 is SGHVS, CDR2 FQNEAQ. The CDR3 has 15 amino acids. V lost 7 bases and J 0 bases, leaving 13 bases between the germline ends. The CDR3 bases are TGTGCCAGCACCACTGAGCGGAGCTCCTACAATGAGCAGTTCTTC. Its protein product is CASTTERSSYNEQFF.

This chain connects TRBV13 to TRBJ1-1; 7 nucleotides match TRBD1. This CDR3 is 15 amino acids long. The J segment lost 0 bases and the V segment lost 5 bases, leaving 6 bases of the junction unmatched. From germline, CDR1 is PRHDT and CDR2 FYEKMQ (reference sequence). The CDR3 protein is CASSGQEKMNTEAFF. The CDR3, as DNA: TGTGCCAGCAGCGGACAGGAAAAAATGAACACTGAAGCTTTCTTT.

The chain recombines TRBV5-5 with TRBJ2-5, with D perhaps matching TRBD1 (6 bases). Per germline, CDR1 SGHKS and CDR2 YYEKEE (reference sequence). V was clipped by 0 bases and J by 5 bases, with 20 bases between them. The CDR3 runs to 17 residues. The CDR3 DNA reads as TGTGCCAGCAGCTTGGTTTTCGGGACCGGACAGAGGGAGACCCAGTACTTC. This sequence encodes CASSLVFGTGQRETQYF.